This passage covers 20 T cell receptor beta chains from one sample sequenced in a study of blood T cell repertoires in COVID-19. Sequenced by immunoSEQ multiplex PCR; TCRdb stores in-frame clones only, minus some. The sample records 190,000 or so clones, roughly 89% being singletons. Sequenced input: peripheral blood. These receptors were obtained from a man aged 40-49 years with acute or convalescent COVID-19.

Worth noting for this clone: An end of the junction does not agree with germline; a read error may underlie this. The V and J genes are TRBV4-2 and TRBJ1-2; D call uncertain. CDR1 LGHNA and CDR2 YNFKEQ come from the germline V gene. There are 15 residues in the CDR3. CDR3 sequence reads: CASSQDRWTVGGYTF. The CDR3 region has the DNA TGTGCCAGCAGTCAAGATCGGTGGACTGTCGGTGGCTACACCTTC.

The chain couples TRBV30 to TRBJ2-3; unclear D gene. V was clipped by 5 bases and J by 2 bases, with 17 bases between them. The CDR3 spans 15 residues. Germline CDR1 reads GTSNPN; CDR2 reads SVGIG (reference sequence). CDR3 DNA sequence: TGTGCCTGGGCCTACCTTTCCGAGTTCACAGATACGCAGTATTTT. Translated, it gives CAWAYLSEFTDTQYF. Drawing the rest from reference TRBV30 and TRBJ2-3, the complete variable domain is SQTIHQWPATLVQPVGSPLSLECTVEGTSNPNLYWYRQAAGRGLQLLFYSVGIGQISSEVPQNLSASRPQDRQFILSSKKLLLSDSGFYLCAWAYLSEFTDTQYFGPGTRLTVL.

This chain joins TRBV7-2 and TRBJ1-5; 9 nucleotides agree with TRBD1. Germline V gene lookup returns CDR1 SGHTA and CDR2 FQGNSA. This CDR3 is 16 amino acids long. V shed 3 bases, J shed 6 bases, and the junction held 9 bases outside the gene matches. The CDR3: CASSLRQGGLGQPQHF. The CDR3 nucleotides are TGTGCCAGCAGCTTGCGACAGGGGGGCTTGGGTCAGCCCCAGCATTTT.

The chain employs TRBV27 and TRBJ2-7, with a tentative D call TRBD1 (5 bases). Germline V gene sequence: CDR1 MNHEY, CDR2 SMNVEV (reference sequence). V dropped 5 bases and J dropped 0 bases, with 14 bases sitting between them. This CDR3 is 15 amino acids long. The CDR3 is CASSSLQATSYEQYF. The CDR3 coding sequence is TGTGCCAGCAGTAGCCTACAGGCGACCTCCTACGAGCAGTACTTC.

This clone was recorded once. Here the CDR3 reads CASSLALTSGGSTGELFF. The CDR3 DNA reads TGTGCCAGCAGCTTGGCTCTAACTAGCGGGGGGTCCACCGGGGAGCTGTTTTTT. The V and J genes are TRBV5-4 and TRBJ2-2; 12 nucleotides line up with TRBD2. The CDR3 totals 18 residues. Germline CDR1 is SGHNT and CDR2 is YYREEE (reference sequence). J lost 4 bases, V lost 0 bases, and 7 bases had no gene match.

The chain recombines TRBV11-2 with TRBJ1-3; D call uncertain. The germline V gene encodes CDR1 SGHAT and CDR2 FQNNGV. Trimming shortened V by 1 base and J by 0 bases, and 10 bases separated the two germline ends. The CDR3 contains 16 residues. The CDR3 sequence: CASSLGWAASGNTIYF. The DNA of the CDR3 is TGTGCCAGCAGCTTAGGATGGGCTGCCTCTGGAAACACCATATATTTT.

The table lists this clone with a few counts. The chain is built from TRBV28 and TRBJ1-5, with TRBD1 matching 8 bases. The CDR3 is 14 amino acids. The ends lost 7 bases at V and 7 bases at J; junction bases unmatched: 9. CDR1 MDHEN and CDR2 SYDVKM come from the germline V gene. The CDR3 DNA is TGTGCCAGCATTCCAGGGGGCGCGTCCCAGCCCCAGCATTTT. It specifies CASIPGGASQPQHF.

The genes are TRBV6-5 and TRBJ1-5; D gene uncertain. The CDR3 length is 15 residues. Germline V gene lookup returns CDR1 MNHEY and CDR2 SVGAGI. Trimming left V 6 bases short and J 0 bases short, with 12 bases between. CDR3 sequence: CASSLSGLSNQPQHF. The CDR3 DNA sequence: TGTGCCAGCAGCTTGTCGGGTCTTAGCAATCAGCCCCAGCATTTT.

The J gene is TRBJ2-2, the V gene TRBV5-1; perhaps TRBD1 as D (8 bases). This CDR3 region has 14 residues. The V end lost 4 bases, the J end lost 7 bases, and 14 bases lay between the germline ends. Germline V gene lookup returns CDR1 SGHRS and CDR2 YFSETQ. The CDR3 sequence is CASSPDREGGELFF. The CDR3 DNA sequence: TGCGCCAGCAGCCCGGACAGGGAGGGCGGGGAGCTGTTTTTT.

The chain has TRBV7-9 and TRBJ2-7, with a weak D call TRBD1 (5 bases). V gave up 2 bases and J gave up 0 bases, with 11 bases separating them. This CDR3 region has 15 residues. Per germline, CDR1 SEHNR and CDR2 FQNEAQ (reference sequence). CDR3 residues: CASSLLGALSYEQYF. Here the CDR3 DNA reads TGTGCCAGCAGCTTATTAGGGGCCCTCTCCTACGAGCAGTACTTC.

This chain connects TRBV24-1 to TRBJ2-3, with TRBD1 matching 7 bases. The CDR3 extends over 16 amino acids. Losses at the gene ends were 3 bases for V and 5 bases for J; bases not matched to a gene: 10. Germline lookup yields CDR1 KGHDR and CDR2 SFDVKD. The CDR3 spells CATSDPLRQGLDTQYF. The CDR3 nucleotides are TGTGCCACCAGTGATCCCCTTCGACAGGGTCTAGATACGCAGTATTTT.

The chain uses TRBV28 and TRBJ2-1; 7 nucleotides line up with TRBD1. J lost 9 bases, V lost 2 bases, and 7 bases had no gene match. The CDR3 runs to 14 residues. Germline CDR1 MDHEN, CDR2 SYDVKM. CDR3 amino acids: CASSLLGQPFEQFF. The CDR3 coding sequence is TGTGCCAGCAGTTTACTGGGACAGCCTTTTGAGCAGTTCTTC.

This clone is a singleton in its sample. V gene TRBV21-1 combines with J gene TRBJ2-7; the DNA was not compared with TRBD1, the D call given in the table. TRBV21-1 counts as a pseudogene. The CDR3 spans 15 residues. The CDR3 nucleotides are TGTGCCAGCAGCAAACAGGGGCGGAGGCTATACGAGCAGTACTTC. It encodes CASSKQGRRLYEQYF.

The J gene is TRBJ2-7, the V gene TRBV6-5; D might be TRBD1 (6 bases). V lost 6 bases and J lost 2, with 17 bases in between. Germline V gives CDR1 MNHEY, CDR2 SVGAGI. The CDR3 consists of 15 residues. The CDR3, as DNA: TGTGCCAGCAGCGGCAGGGGAGATTTGCCCTACGAGCAGTACTTC. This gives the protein CASSGRGDLPYEQYF.

In nucleotides, the CDR3 is TGTGCCAGCAGTTACATCCAGGGTGGTAACTATGGCTACACCTTC. Its translation is CASSYIQGGNYGYTF. The V gene is TRBV6-5, the J gene TRBJ1-2; possibly TRBD1 for D (5 bases). The CDR3 totals 15 residues. Germline values: CDR1 MNHEY, CDR2 SVGAGI. V shed 2 bases and J shed 1 base, with 11 bases lying between them.

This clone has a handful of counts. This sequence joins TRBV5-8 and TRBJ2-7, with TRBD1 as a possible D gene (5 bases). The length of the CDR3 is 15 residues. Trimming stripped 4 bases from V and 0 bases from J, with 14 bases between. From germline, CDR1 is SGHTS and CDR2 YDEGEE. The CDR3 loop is CASSPRATGSYEQYF. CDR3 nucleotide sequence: TGTGCCAGCAGCCCCAGGGCAACGGGCTCCTACGAGCAGTACTTC.

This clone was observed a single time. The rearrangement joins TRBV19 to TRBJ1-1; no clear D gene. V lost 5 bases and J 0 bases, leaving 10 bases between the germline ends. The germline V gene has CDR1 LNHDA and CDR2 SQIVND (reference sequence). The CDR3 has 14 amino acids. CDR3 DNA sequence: TGTGCCAGTAGTGCCCTTGACTTGAACACTGAAGCTTTCTTT. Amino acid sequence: CASSALDLNTEAFF.

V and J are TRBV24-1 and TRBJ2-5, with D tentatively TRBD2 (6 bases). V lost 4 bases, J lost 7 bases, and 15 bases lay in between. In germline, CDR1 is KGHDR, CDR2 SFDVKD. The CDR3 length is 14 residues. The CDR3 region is CATSEAMRLGTQYF. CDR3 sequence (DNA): TGTGCCACCAGTGAAGCAATGAGACTAGGGACCCAGTACTTC.

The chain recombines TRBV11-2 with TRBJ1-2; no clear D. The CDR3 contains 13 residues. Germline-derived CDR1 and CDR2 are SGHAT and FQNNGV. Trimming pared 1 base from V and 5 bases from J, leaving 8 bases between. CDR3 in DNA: TGTGCCAGCAGCTTAGGGGCAGAGTATGGCTACACCTTC. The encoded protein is CASSLGAEYGYTF.

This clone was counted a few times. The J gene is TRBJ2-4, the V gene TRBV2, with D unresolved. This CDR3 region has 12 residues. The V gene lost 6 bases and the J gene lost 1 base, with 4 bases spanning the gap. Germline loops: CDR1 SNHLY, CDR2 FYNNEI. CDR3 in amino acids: CASRSAKNIQYF. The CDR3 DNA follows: TGTGCCAGCAGATCTGCCAAAAACATTCAGTACTTC.